The clone carrying this TCR beta chain was detected many times. The hyperthyroidism patients, aged 18 to 65, had been newly diagnosed, with under 2 months' duration. RNA transcripts served as template for amplifying TCR beta CDR3 sequences. The authors performed first-round RT-PCR with HTBI primers and then a second-round multiplex PCR. MiXCR, run by TCRdb on the multiplex PCR reads, gives a single entry per CDR3 protein. Of more than 1,000,000 distinct CDR3 sequences listed, less than 45% were seen once; the top ten hold 11%. The CDR3 runs to 16 residues. Germline CDR1 is MNHEY and CDR2 is SVGAGI. Trimming removed 6 bases from V and 4 bases from J; junction bases left unmatched: 14. This sample was taken from a study of Graves' ophthalmopathy and Graves' hyperthyroidism. Across the study: In this cohort's terms, stable hyperthyroidism meant no ophthalmopathy by 18 months of follow-up.

The material sequenced was peripheral blood or thyroid tissue (not recorded which). The TCR was taken from an adult man with Graves' hyperthyroidism. The V gene is TRBV6-5, the J gene TRBJ1-2; 7 nucleotides match TRBD1. The CDR3 sequence is CASRLVRQGMAYGYTF. In DNA form, the CDR3 reads TGTGCCAGCAGACTCGTCCGACAGGGTATGGCCTATGGCTACACCTTC.